This TCR beta chain was recorded in a study of cytomegalovirus exposure and HLA in healthy donors. The table lists this clone with a few counts. V was pared by 4 bases and J by 2 bases, with 16 bases between. Germline CDR1 and CDR2: SGHNT and YYREEE (reference sequence). CDR3 length: 15 amino acids. Researchers ran the PCR with 60 Vbeta and 13 Jbeta primers. The data were produced by immunoSEQ multiplex PCR, yet TCRdb's version contains in-frame clones alone and is incomplete. The sample shows roughly 27,000 clones, 62% of them seen only once. This rearrangement joins TRBV5-4 to TRBJ2-7, with D tentatively TRBD2 (5 bases). The sample comprised PBMCs. The clonotype comes from a male donor in good health and CMV-seropositive. The CDR3 bases are TGTGCCAGCAGCGGCCCCCTCGCGGGCCCCTACGAGCAGTACTTC. Translation gives CASSGPLAGPYEQYF.